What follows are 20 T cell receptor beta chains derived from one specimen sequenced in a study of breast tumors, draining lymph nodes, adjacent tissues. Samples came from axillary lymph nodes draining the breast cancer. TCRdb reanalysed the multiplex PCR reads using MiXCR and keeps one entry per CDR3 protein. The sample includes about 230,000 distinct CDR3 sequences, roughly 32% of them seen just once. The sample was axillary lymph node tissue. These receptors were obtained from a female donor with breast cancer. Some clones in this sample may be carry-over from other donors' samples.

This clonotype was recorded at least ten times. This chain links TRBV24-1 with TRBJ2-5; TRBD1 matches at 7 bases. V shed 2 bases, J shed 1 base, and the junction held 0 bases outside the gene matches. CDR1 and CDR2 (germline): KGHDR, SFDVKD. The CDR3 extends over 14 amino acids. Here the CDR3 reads CATSDWTGQETQYF. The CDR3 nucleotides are TGTGCCACCAGTGATTGGACAGGCCAAGAGACCCAGTACTTC.

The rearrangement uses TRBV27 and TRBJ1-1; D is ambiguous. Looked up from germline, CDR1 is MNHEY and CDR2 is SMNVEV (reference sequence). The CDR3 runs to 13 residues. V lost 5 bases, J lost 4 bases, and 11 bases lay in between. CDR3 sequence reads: CASSGGRGTEAFF. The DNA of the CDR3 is TGTGCCAGCAGTGGAGGGCGGGGCACTGAAGCTTTCTTT.

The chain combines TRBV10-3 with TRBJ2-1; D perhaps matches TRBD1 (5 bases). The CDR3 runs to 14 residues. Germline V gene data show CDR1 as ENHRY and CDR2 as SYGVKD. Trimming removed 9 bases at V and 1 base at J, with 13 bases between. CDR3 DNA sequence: TGTGCCATTAAACAGGACCCTTCCTACAATGAGCAGTTCTTC. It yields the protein CAIKQDPSYNEQFF.

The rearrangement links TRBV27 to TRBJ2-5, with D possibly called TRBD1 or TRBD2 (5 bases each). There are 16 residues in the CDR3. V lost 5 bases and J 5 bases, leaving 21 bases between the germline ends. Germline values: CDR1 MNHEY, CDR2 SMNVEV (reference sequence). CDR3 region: CASSVRAGRSGETQYF. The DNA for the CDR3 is TGTGCCAGCAGTGTAAGAGCAGGGAGATCTGGGGAGACCCAGTACTTC.

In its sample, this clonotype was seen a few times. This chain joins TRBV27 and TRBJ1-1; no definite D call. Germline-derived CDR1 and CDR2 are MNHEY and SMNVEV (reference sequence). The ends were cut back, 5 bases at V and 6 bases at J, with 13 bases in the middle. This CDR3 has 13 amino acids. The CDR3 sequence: CASSPTVRAEAFF. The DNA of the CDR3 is TGTGCCAGCAGTCCCACGGTACGTGCTGAAGCTTTCTTT.

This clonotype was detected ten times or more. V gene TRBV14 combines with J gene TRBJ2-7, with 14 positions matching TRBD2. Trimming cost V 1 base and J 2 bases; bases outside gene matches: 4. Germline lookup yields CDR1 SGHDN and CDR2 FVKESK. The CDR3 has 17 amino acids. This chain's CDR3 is CASSQAGLAGVAYEQYF. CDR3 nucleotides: TGTGCCAGCAGCCAAGCGGGACTAGCGGGAGTGGCCTACGAGCAGTACTTC.

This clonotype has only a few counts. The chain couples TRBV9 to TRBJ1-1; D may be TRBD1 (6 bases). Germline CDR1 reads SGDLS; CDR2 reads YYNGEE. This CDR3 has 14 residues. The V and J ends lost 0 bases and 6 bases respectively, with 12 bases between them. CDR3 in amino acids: CASSVVGGAAEAFF. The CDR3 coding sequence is TGTGCCAGCAGCGTAGTAGGGGGGGCCGCTGAAGCTTTCTTT. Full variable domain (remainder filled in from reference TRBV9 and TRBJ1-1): DSGVTQTPKHLITATGQRVTLRCSPRSGDLSVYWYQQSLDQGLQFLIQYYNGEERAKGNILERFSAQQFPDLHSELNLSSLELGDSALYFCASSVVGGAAEAFFGQGTRLTVV.

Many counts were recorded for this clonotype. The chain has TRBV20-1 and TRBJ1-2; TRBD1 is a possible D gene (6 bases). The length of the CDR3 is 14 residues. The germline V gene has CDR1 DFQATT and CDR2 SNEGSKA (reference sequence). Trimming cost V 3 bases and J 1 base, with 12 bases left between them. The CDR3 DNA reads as TGCAGTGCTAGGGTAGGGGGAAATAACTATGGCTACACCTTC. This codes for CSARVGGNNYGYTF.

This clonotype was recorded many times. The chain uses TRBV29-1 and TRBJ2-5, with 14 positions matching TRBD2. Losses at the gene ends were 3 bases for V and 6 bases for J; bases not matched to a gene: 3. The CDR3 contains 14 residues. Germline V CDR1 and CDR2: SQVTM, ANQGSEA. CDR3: CSVDGTSGRKTQYF. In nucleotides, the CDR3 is TGCAGCGTTGATGGGACTAGCGGGAGAAAGACCCAGTACTTC.

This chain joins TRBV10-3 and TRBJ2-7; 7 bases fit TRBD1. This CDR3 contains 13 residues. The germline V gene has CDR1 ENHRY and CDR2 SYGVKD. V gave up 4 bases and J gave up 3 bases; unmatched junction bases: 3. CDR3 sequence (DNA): TGTGCCATCAGTGGTGACAGGGTCTACGAGCAGTACTTC. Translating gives CAISGDRVYEQYF.

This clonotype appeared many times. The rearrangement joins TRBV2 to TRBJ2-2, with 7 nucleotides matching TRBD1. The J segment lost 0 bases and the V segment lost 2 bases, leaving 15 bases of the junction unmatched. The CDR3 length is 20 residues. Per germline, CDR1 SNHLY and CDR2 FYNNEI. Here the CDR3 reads CASSERYIDRVDTNTGELFF. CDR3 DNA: TGTGCCAGCAGTGAAAGGTATATCGACAGGGTAGACACGAACACCGGGGAGCTGTTTTTT.

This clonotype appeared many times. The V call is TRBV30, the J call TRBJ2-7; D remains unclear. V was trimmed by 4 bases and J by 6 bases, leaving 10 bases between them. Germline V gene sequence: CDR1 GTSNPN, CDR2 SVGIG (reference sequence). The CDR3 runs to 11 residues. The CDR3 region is CAWISPGEQYF. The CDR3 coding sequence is TGTGCCTGGATTTCTCCGGGCGAGCAGTACTTC.

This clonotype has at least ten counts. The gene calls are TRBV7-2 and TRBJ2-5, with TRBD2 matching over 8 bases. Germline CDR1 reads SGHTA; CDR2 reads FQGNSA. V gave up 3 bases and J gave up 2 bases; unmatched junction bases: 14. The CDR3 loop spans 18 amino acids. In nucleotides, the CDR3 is TGTGCCAGCAGCTTTGGCGGTAGCGGGGCAAGCGGACAAGAGACCCAGTACTTC. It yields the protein CASSFGGSGASGQETQYF.

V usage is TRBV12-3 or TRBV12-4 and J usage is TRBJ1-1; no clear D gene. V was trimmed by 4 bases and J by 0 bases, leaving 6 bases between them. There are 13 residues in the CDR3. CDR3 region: CASSYSMNTEAFF. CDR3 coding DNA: TGTGCCAGCAGTTACTCTATGAACACTGAAGCTTTCTTT.

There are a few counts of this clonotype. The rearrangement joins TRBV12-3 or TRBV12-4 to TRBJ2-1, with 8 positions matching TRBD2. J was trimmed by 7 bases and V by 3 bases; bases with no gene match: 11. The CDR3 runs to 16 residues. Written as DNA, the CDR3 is TGTGCCAGCAGTTTCCGTGGGCGGGAGGTGGCTAATGAGCAGTTCTTC. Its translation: CASSFRGREVANEQFF.

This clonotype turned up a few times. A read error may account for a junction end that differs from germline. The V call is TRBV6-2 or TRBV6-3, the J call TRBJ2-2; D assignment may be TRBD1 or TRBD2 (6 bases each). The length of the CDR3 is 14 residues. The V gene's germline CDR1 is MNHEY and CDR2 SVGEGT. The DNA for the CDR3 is TGTGCCAGCAGAACCACAGGGAACACCGGGGGGCTGTTTTTT. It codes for CASRTTGNTGGLFF.

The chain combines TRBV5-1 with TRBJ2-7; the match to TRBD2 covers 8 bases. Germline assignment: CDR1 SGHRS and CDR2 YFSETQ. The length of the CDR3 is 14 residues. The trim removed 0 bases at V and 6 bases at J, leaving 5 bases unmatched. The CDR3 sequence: CASSLGGLVPEQYF. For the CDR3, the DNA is TGCGCCAGCAGCTTGGGGGGACTAGTCCCCGAGCAGTACTTC.

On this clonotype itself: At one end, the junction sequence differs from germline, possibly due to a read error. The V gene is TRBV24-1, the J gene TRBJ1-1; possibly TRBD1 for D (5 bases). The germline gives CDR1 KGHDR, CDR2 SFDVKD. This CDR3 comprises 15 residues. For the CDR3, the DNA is TGTGCCACCAGTGACAGTGGGACTCCAAGCACTGGAGCTTTCTTT. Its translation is CATSDSGTPSTGAFF.

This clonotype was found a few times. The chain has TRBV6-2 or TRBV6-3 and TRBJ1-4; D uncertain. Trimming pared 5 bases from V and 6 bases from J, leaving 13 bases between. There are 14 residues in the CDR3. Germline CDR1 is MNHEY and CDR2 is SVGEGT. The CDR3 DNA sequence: TGTGCCAGCAGTCTTTGGGGTAAACATGAAAAACTGTTTTTT. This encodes CASSLWGKHEKLFF.

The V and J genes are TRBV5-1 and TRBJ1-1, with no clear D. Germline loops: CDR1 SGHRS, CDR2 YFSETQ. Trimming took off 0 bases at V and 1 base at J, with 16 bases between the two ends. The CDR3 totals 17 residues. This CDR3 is CASSLALMASGNTEAFF. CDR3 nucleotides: TGCGCCAGCAGCTTGGCTCTTATGGCTTCCGGGAACACTGAAGCTTTCTTT.